These T cell receptor beta chains were read from a single sample in a study of blood T cell repertoires in COVID-19. The data were produced by immunoSEQ multiplex PCR, yet TCRdb's version contains in-frame clones alone and is incomplete. The sample has 130,000 or so clones, around 77% seen once; the top ten hold over 7%. Sequencing input: peripheral blood. Receptors were obtained from a human donor in a cohort sampled during active COVID-19. Each CDR3 is given without its conserved first and last residue. D genes are given only for firm matches. Size values are once, few and many counts, or a class for expanded clones, and some rows have none.

d_call: -
j_call: TRBJ1-6
clone_size: -
v_call: TRBV21-1
cdr3_aa: ASPGGGDYNSPLH

d_call: -
j_call: TRBJ1-4
clone_size: -
v_call: TRBV6-1
cdr3_aa: ASSDRGAATNEKLF

d_call: -
j_call: TRBJ1-4
clone_size: -
v_call: TRBV5-1
cdr3_aa: ASSLAPLGANEKLF

d_call: -
j_call: TRBJ1-3
clone_size: -
v_call: TRBV6-5
cdr3_aa: ASTPTANSGNTIY

d_call: -
j_call: TRBJ2-5
clone_size: few
v_call: TRBV7-9
cdr3_aa: ASSISGDQETQY

d_call: TRBD1
j_call: TRBJ2-7
clone_size: -
v_call: TRBV28
cdr3_aa: ASSFNTGTGDYEQY

d_call: -
j_call: TRBJ1-2
clone_size: -
v_call: TRBV11-2
cdr3_aa: ASSPGTSNYGYT

d_call: -
j_call: TRBJ1-2
clone_size: -
v_call: TRBV7-9
cdr3_aa: ASSLIQNLALGYT

d_call: TRBD1
j_call: TRBJ1-2
clone_size: -
v_call: TRBV19
cdr3_aa: ASSIFTGDYGYT

d_call: TRBD1
j_call: TRBJ1-2
clone_size: -
v_call: TRBV18
cdr3_aa: ASSPDRDRGYT

d_call: -
j_call: TRBJ2-7
clone_size: -
v_call: TRBV5-1
cdr3_aa: ASSPGTRSFYEQY

d_call: -
j_call: TRBJ2-7
clone_size: -
v_call: TRBV6-1
cdr3_aa: ASSEPGPYEQY

d_call: TRBD2
j_call: TRBJ2-7
clone_size: -
v_call: TRBV4-2
cdr3_aa: ASSQDRGGNYEQY

d_call: -
j_call: TRBJ2-7
clone_size: -
v_call: TRBV30
cdr3_aa: AWSLGGRSEQY

d_call: -
j_call: TRBJ1-1
clone_size: once
v_call: TRBV5-6
cdr3_aa: ASSFGAGNTEAF

d_call: -
j_call: TRBJ2-7
clone_size: -
v_call: TRBV20-1
cdr3_aa: SASVKSGSSYEQY

d_call: -
j_call: TRBJ2-2
clone_size: -
v_call: TRBV30
cdr3_aa: AWSDPDISYTGELF

d_call: -
j_call: TRBJ2-7
clone_size: few
v_call: TRBV5-1
cdr3_aa: ASSLLAGARYEQY

d_call: -
j_call: TRBJ2-7
clone_size: -
v_call: TRBV10-2
cdr3_aa: ASSGPDSSSYEQY

d_call: TRBD1
j_call: TRBJ1-6
clone_size: few
v_call: TRBV11-3
cdr3_aa: ASSLAPSPGQGSNSPLH

d_call: TRBD2
j_call: TRBJ2-7
clone_size: -
v_call: TRBV19
cdr3_aa: ASSLERGSYYEQY

d_call: -
j_call: TRBJ2-7
clone_size: -
v_call: TRBV29-1
cdr3_aa: SVAQGIGYEQY

d_call: TRBD2
j_call: TRBJ2-7
clone_size: once
v_call: TRBV3-1/TRBV3-2
cdr3_aa: ASSPGTSGRGYEQY

d_call: -
j_call: TRBJ1-2
clone_size: -
v_call: TRBV28
cdr3_aa: ASSLRWEGGNYGYT

d_call: TRBD1
j_call: TRBJ2-7
clone_size: few
v_call: TRBV5-1
cdr3_aa: ASSPQGQGIYEQY

d_call: -
j_call: TRBJ2-7
clone_size: few
v_call: TRBV9
cdr3_aa: ASSPRQSSYEQY

d_call: -
j_call: TRBJ2-7
clone_size: -
v_call: TRBV7-9
cdr3_aa: ASSGPSTLYEQY

d_call: TRBD2
j_call: TRBJ2-7
clone_size: -
v_call: TRBV6-5
cdr3_aa: ASSAERGAVEQY

d_call: TRBD2
j_call: TRBJ2-7
clone_size: -
v_call: TRBV27
cdr3_aa: ASSLLAGGSYEQY

d_call: -
j_call: TRBJ1-5
clone_size: -
v_call: TRBV7-9
cdr3_aa: ASSLDMSSQPQH

d_call: TRBD2
j_call: TRBJ2-7
clone_size: -
v_call: TRBV5-4
cdr3_aa: ASSTSRGGREGEQY

d_call: TRBD2
j_call: TRBJ2-7
clone_size: -
v_call: TRBV28
cdr3_aa: ATGTGDWTSGSRKGNEQY

d_call: TRBD1
j_call: TRBJ1-4
clone_size: once
v_call: TRBV5-1
cdr3_aa: ASSPGQGITTNEKLF

d_call: -
j_call: TRBJ1-1
clone_size: -
v_call: TRBV6-5
cdr3_aa: ASSPGEAAEAF

d_call: TRBD1
j_call: TRBJ2-7
clone_size: -
v_call: TRBV6-5
cdr3_aa: ASSIGTGTDEQY

d_call: -
j_call: TRBJ2-7
clone_size: -
v_call: TRBV15
cdr3_aa: ATSSGTYEQY

d_call: -
j_call: TRBJ1-1
clone_size: -
v_call: TRBV5-1
cdr3_aa: ASSLVSGLRAYDTEAF

d_call: TRBD1
j_call: TRBJ2-7
clone_size: few
v_call: TRBV27
cdr3_aa: ASSPRGQGLYEQY

d_call: TRBD1
j_call: TRBJ1-3
clone_size: -
v_call: TRBV12-3/TRBV12-4
cdr3_aa: ASATGGNTIY

d_call: TRBD1
j_call: TRBJ2-5
clone_size: -
v_call: TRBV5-4
cdr3_aa: ASSLRTGSGETQY

d_call: -
j_call: TRBJ2-7
clone_size: few
v_call: TRBV10-3
cdr3_aa: AISEESSYEQY

d_call: -
j_call: TRBJ2-1
clone_size: -
v_call: TRBV21-1
cdr3_aa: ASSNPPGRYNEQF